This entry describes one TCR beta chain. This clonotype was seen more than once but under ten times. Its antigen is still unknown. No much larger clonotype is one base removed from it; base qualities were not supplied. This specimen belongs to a study of T-cell memory formation after mild COVID-19 (dated by TCRdb to the early 2020s). Some background on the complete study: Most TCR sequence clusters were specific to one of the two donors. In a couple of donors, T-cell clones that expanded and contracted after mild COVID-19 were tracked by sequencing TCRalpha and TCRbeta repertoires over time. The cohort comprised two young, previously healthy adult volunteers, one female and one male. What the work shows at the level of the full study, not this receptor alone: Only two mild cases were covered by the study, and larger cohorts that include severe cases with pre-infection samples were considered necessary. Whether the second-wave clones peaking on day 37 were SARS-CoV-2 specific was not confirmed. Clones contracting from day 15 to 85 had balanced CD4/CD8 phenotypes, while a second wave expanding from day 15 to 37 was biased towards CD4+. Some responding clones were found in pre-infection memory, which suggests that pre-existing cross-reactive memory T cells took part in the SARS-CoV-2 response. Contracting CD4+ clones were found mainly in CM and EM memory subsets, while CD8+ clones were enriched in EMRA.

For this chain, trimming is 4 bases at the V end and 5 bases at the J end, and the number of junction bases without a gene match is 7. CDR1 and CDR2, per the germline V gene, are SGHRS and YFSETQ. The CDR3 goes from the cysteine to the phenylalanine over 15 residues. Only CDR3 DNA is held: 45 bases, read in frame from base 1. The sample was run on an Illumina NovaSeq 6000. cDNA libraries for TCRalpha and TCRbeta were prepared by 5'RACE using constant-segment primers, with sample barcodes and unique molecular identifiers added. Trizol reagent was used to extract RNA from every sample. The libraries were amplified in two PCR steps, and the second step added a second sample barcode and Illumina TruSeq adapters. Sequencing of the libraries was done on an Illumina NovaSeq, producing 2 x 150 bp paired-end reads. The authors processed their data as follows. Demultiplexing of reads and collapsing into UMI-guided consensus sequences were performed with migec v1.2.7. Using mixcr v2.1.11, UMI consensuses were aligned to TRA and TRB V and J templates and then assembled into clonotypes. A clonotype was counted as expanded or contracted only if both edgeR and NoisET called the change significant, with noise models trained on biological replicates. For edgeR calls, the thresholds were a false discovery rate-adjusted p below 0.01 and a log2 fold-change of 1. As an exploratory analysis of dynamics, max-normalized trajectories of the 1000 most abundant clonotypes were examined with PCA combined with hierarchical clustering. Each responding clone was given a CD4 or CD8 phenotype based on the CD4+ and CD8+ repertoires, which had been sequenced separately. TCRdb reprocessing: public reads trimmed at Q25 with fastp, clones called with MiXCR, in-frame beta chains kept. Every CDR3 protein is listed once, alongside the most common genes and DNA of its rows. It is TCRdb's table, rather than the study itself, that gives the V and J calls and clone size. The sample contains over 300,000 distinct CDR3 sequences, around 20% of them found a single time. Under 25% of the sample comes from the top ten.

Ficoll-Paque density gradient centrifugation was the method used to isolate PBMCs. What was sequenced was PBMCs or a T cell subset sorted from them (not recorded which). This sequence was found in a man between 18 and 29 years old who had mild COVID-19 (a few samples of this study predate the infection). The sample titles of this study are shuffled in the database, so cell type and time point are left out; the donor was told from shared clones. The chain uses TRBV5-1 and TRBJ2-5, with 11 middle bases fitting TRBD1. The CDR3 region has the sequence CASSPGTGGRETQYF. The DNA sequence is given as TGCGCCAGCAGCCCCGGGACAGGGGGTCGGGAGACCCAGTACTTC.